This TCR beta chain was sequenced for a study of technical replicates of blood from four donors. The method was immunoSEQ multiplex PCR; TCRdb's version includes in-frame clones alone and lacks a portion of them. The sample has 50,000 to 70,000 clones; approximately 95% are singletons. The germline CDR1 and CDR2 sequences are SGHTA and FQGNSA. The CDR3 is 18 amino acids. V lost 2 bases and J lost 1, with 18 bases in between. V gene TRBV7-2 combines with J gene TRBJ2-4; TRBD2 might be the D (5 bases). Sequenced: PBMCs. The receptor comes from a human donor in good health. Some clones in this sample may be carry-over from other donors' samples. The DNA of the CDR3 is TGTGCCAGCAGCTTATACCGCCGGGAAAGCGACGCCAAAAACATTCAGTACTTC. Translation gives CASSLYRRESDAKNIQYF.